The rows below give T cell receptor beta chains drawn from one sample of a study of blood T cells in healthy people across ages. TCRdb passed the 5' RACE reads through MiXCR, listing each CDR3 protein once. The repertoire holds about 770,000 distinct CDR3 sequences, with around 42% as singletons. Sequencing input: blood. The receptor source for this set is a man between 60 and 75 years old in good health. Each CDR3 is given with its conserved first and last residue. The D gene is left open where the match is weak. Clone size is stated in some rows and not others, as once, few, many or a class when expanded.

J,V,D,size,DNA,CDR3
TRBJ2-1,TRBV29-1,TRBD2,-,TGCAGCGGGACTAGCGGATCGTACAATGAGCAGTTCTTC,CSGTSGSYNEQFF
TRBJ1-5,TRBV6-6,TRBD1,-,TGTGCCAGCAGTCGCGCACAGGGGGGGGAAAGCAATCAGCCCCAGCATTTT,CASSRAQGGESNQPQHF
TRBJ2-7,TRBV9,TRBD2,-,TGTGCCAGCAGCGTAGGGACTAGCGGGCGGTTCGACGAGCAGTACTTC,CASSVGTSGRFDEQYF
TRBJ2-1,TRBV4-3,-,-,TGCGCCAGCAGCCGGACATCGGACATGTACAATGAGCAGTTCTTC,CASSRTSDMYNEQFF
TRBJ1-5,TRBV21-1,-,-,TGTGCCAGCAGCACATATCCAGGGTTTAGCAATCAGCCCCAGCATTTT,CASSTYPGFSNQPQHF
TRBJ1-4,TRBV3-1,-,-,TGTGCCAGCAGCCTACGAGGGAAGTCTGAAAAACTGTTTTTT,CASSLRGKSEKLFF
TRBJ2-5,TRBV7-6,TRBD2,-,TGTGCCAGCAGCCAAGGGTTACCCGGGACTAGCGCCGGTCAAGAGACCCAGTACTTC,CASSQGLPGTSAGQETQYF
TRBJ2-7,TRBV9,-,-,TGTGCCAGCAGCGTAGTAGGGTTGGACGAGCAGTACTTC,CASSVVGLDEQYF
TRBJ2-4,TRBV18,-,few,TGTGCCAGCTCACCAGGGGCTCTTACCAAAAACATTCAGTACTTC,CASSPGALTKNIQYF
TRBJ2-5,TRBV6-6,-,few,TGTGCCAGCAAGAAAACCGGACAGAGAAACCAAGAGACCCAGTACTTC,CASKKTGQRNQETQYF
TRBJ2-1,TRBV27,TRBD1,few,TGTGCCAGCAGTAACCGGGACAGGGGATACAATGAGCAGTTCTTC,CASSNRDRGYNEQFF
TRBJ1-6,TRBV7-9,-,-,TGTGCCAGCAGCTTAGCACAGGGCTATAATTCACCCCTCCACTTT,CASSLAQGYNSPLHF
TRBJ1-2,TRBV14,TRBD1,-,TGTGCCAGCAGCCAAGATTTGGACAGGGGCGCCTATGGCTACACCTTC,CASSQDLDRGAYGYTF
TRBJ2-1,TRBV6-4,-,-,TGTGCCAGCAGTCAAAGCCGGGGTTACAATGAGCAGTTCTTC,CASSQSRGYNEQFF
TRBJ2-5,TRBV4-3,TRBD2,few,TGCGCCAGCAGCCAAGAACTAGCGGGGGGGCAAGAGACCCAGTACTTC,CASSQELAGGQETQYF
TRBJ2-5,TRBV7-3,-,few,TGTGCCAGCAGCAACAGGATAGAAGAGACCCAGTACTTC,CASSNRIEETQYF
TRBJ2-3,TRBV6-2/TRBV6-3,-,-,TGTGCCAGCAGTCGTAAATCGAGTAGCACAGATACGCAGTATTTT,CASSRKSSSTDTQYF
TRBJ2-2,TRBV24-1,-,-,TGTGCCACCCAGTCGAAGGGCCACACCGGGGAGCTGTTTTTT,CATQSKGHTGELFF
TRBJ1-2,TRBV15,-,-,TGTGCCACCAGCAGAGTTGCACGGAGTGAAAACTATGGCTACACCTTC,CATSRVARSENYGYTF
TRBJ2-1,TRBV11-3,-,-,TGTGCCAGCAGCTATAGACAGAATGAGCAGTTCTTC,CASSYRQNEQFF
TRBJ2-7,TRBV7-2,-,-,TGTGCCAGCAGCTTGACGTGGGGGTCCTACGAGCAGTACTTC,CASSLTWGSYEQYF
TRBJ1-2,TRBV7-9,-,few,TGTGCCAGCAGCTCCGCCGGGACACGGGACGACGGCTACACCTTC,CASSSAGTRDDGYTF
TRBJ1-1,TRBV4-1,-,-,TGCGCCAGCAGCCAAGCCGCCGGCTACCTTGAAGCTTTCTTT,CASSQAAGYLEAFF
TRBJ1-2,TRBV27,TRBD1,few,TGTGCCAGCAGAAATCCCTGGACAGGGGCGAACTATGGCTACACCTTC,CASRNPWTGANYGYTF
TRBJ2-1,TRBV6-5,-,-,TGTGCCAGCAGTTACGGGAAAAACAGGTACAATGAGCAGTTCTTC,CASSYGKNRYNEQFF
TRBJ2-3,TRBV2,-,few,TGTGCCAGCAGTGGGGACAAGGGCTCGCAGTATTTT,CASSGDKGSQYF
TRBJ2-5,TRBV18,-,-,TGTGCCAGCTCGACAGGTCCGAAGGAGACCCAGTACTTC,CASSTGPKETQYF
TRBJ2-1,TRBV7-3,-,-,TGTGCCAGCAGCTTAACGGGACAAGGAAGTGGTGAGCAGTTCTTC,CASSLTGQGSGEQFF
TRBJ2-7,TRBV6-2/TRBV6-3,TRBD1,-,TGTGCCAGCAGTTACCACCAGACAGGGGAGTACGAGCAGTACTTC,CASSYHQTGEYEQYF
TRBJ2-1,TRBV6-5,-,few,TGTGCCAGCAGAAAGGACAGAACCTACAATGAGCAGTTCTTC,CASRKDRTYNEQFF
TRBJ2-3,TRBV5-1,-,-,TGCGCCAGCAGGAGAGGTCGGGATACGCAGTATTTT,CASRRGRDTQYF
TRBJ1-2,TRBV7-2,-,few,TGTGCCAGCAGCTTGTACCTGCCAGAATACGACTATGGCTACACCTTC,CASSLYLPEYDYGYTF
TRBJ1-1,TRBV20-1,-,-,TGCAGTGCTAGAGATGACGGCAGGATAAACACTGAAGCTTTCTTT,CSARDDGRINTEAFF
TRBJ2-1,TRBV13,TRBD2,-,TGTGCCAGCAGCCGCCGGGGGGGCCCATACAATGAGCAGTTCTTC,CASSRRGGPYNEQFF
TRBJ1-4,TRBV6-1,-,-,TGTGCCACCTTGGAGACTGCAACTAATGAAAAACTGTTTTTT,CATLETATNEKLFF
TRBJ2-3,TRBV4-3,-,-,TGCGCCAGCAGCCAAGATCGAGAAGATACGCAGTATTTT,CASSQDREDTQYF
TRBJ2-5,TRBV12-3/TRBV12-4,TRBD1,-,TGTGCCAGCAACTCCGGGACAGGGTGGGAGACCCAGTACTTC,CASNSGTGWETQYF
TRBJ2-3,TRBV11-2,TRBD2,-,TGTGCCAGCAGCTTACTAGCTAGCGGTTTTAGCACAGATACGCAGTATTTT,CASSLLASGFSTDTQYF
TRBJ2-1,TRBV6-1,-,once,TGTGCCAGCAGCCCGGGGTGGGTGAATGAGCAGTTCTTC,CASSPGWVNEQFF
TRBJ2-5,TRBV2,-,-,TGTGCCAGCACCCGGCAGGGAAGGATTCTGGGGGAGACCCAGTACTTC,CASTRQGRILGETQYF
TRBJ1-4,TRBV10-3,TRBD1,-,TGTGCCATCAGTGAGGAACGGGACAGAGGGAATGAAAAACTGTTTTTT,CAISEERDRGNEKLFF
TRBJ2-1,TRBV5-1,-,-,TGCGCCAGCAGCCGAGACGGACCCAATGAGCGGTTCTTC,CASSRDGPNERFF
TRBJ2-3,TRBV4-3,TRBD2,few,TGCGCCAGCAGCCAAGATGGGGCGGGGGGCGGTACAGATACGCAGTATTTT,CASSQDGAGGGTDTQYF
TRBJ2-2,TRBV4-1,-,few,TGCGCCAGCAGCCAAGATAAGGGGAGGAGGGAGCTGTTTTTT,CASSQDKGRRELFF
TRBJ1-2,TRBV4-3,TRBD1,-,TGCGCCAGCAGCCGAGGCGGGACAGGCCGCGAGGCGGGCTACACCTTC,CASSRGGTGREAGYTF
TRBJ1-4,TRBV9,-,-,TGTGCCAGCAGCGTAGGCCTTCGGTTGGGTGAAAAACTGTTTTTT,CASSVGLRLGEKLFF
TRBJ2-1,TRBV28,-,-,TGTGCCAGCAGTTCCACGGCCAGGGAACAGTTCTTC,CASSSTAREQFF
TRBJ2-7,TRBV7-8,-,few,TGTGCCAGCAGCTTAACGGGACTCCTACCCTACGAGCAGTACTTC,CASSLTGLLPYEQYF
TRBJ1-6,TRBV12-3/TRBV12-4,-,-,TGTGCCAGCAGACACCGGTATAATTCACCCCTCCACTTT,CASRHRYNSPLHF
TRBJ2-1,TRBV7-2,-,-,TGTGCCAGCAGCTTACTGGCAGGGGTCCCCACGGGGCAGTTCTTC,CASSLLAGVPTGQFF
TRBJ2-3,TRBV4-1,-,many,TGCGCCAGCAGCCCGCAACAAAGGGGGGCGGAAGATACGCAGTATTTT,CASSPQQRGAEDTQYF
TRBJ2-2,TRBV5-1,-,-,TGCGCCAGCAGCCCCTCGAACACCGGGGAGCTGTTTTTT,CASSPSNTGELFF